A selection of T cell receptor beta chains follows, all from one sample in a study of TIL therapy for anti-PD-1-resistant metastatic lung cancer. The table came from immunoSEQ multiplex PCR; TCRdb's copy has only in-frame clones and leaves some out. Of some 60,000 clones in the sample, more than 60% were seen once. The sample here was blood, taken at baseline. The receptors derive from a person between 30 and 79 years old with non-small cell lung cancer. Each CDR3 is given with its conserved first and last residue. Each record gives: clone size, V gene, D gene, J gene, CDR3 DNA, CDR3 protein. D genes are given only for firm matches. Only some rows state a clone size, as once, few, many or a class for expanded clones.

.	TRBV7-2	.	TRBJ2-3	TGTGCCAGCAGCTTCAGGGAGCCGCGCACGGATACGCAGTATTTT	CASSFREPRTDTQYF
.	TRBV7-2	.	TRBJ2-1	TGTGCCAGCAGCTTAGTTGCCGGGGCCGTCAATGAGCAGTTCTTC	CASSLVAGAVNEQFF
.	TRBV5-4	.	TRBJ1-2	TGTGCCAGCAGCCGACCCCTGACAGGAAACTATGGCTACACCTTC	CASSRPLTGNYGYTF
.	TRBV19	.	TRBJ1-2	TGTGCCAGTAGTATGACCTCTGTTAACTATGGCTACACCTTC	CASSMTSVNYGYTF
.	TRBV11-2	.	TRBJ1-2	TGTGCCAGCAGCTGGGACGACGGTCGGAACCTGAACTATGGCTACACCTTC	CASSWDDGRNLNYGYTF
.	TRBV7-7	.	TRBJ2-2	TGTGCCAGCAGCTTAGGTAGCTGGAGGGAAACCGGGGAGCTGTTTTTT	CASSLGSWRETGELFF
.	TRBV10-3	TRBD2	TRBJ2-1	TGTGCCATCAGGGACACTAGCGGGAGCGGCAATGAGCAGTTCTTC	CAIRDTSGSGNEQFF
once	TRBV7-9	.	TRBJ1-4	TGTGCCAGCAGCTGGACAGACCTTAATGAAAAACTGTTTTTT	CASSWTDLNEKLFF
once	TRBV5-4	.	TRBJ1-2	TGTGCCAGCAGCTCTAACTATGGCTACACCTTC	CASSSNYGYTF
.	TRBV13	.	TRBJ2-1	TGTGCCAGCAGCTTAGGGATTACAGGGAGGAGGGAAAGGGCCTACAATGAGCAGTTCTTC	CASSLGITGRRERAYNEQFF